One and the same sample provided the 21 T cell receptor beta chains below, sequenced in a study of blood T cells in healthy people across ages. It was with a sample-barcoded 5' primer and a J-beta primer mix that a second PCR of about 6 to 12 cycles was run. TCRdb itself ran the 5' RACE reads through MiXCR, one entry per CDR3 protein. The table records about 1,400,000 distinct CDR3 sequences, 42% of them present only once. The source material was blood. The receptors come from a woman between 18 and 29 years old in good health.

The rearrangement links TRBV10-1 to TRBJ2-3; 10 nucleotides match TRBD2. Germline CDR1 and CDR2: WNHNN and SYGVQD (reference sequence). The CDR3 has 14 residues. J lost 6 bases, V lost 5 bases, and 5 bases had no gene match. The CDR3 reads CASSLAGERDTQYF. The CDR3 DNA follows: TGCGCCAGCAGTCTAGCGGGAGAGAGGGATACGCAGTATTTT.

This clonotype has just one count. V is TRBV4-1 and J is TRBJ1-4; D is perhaps TRBD1 (6 bases). This CDR3 is built from 17 residues. Between the trimmed V and J ends, which lost 2 bases and 8 bases, there was a span of 21 bases. Germline CDR1 reads MGHRA; CDR2 reads YSYEKL. The CDR3 region has the DNA TGCGCCAGCAGCCAACCCGGGACATTTGTAAGGGCAGAAAAACTGTTTTTT. Amino acid sequence: CASSQPGTFVRAEKLFF.

This clonotype was counted once. One junction end disagrees with the germline gene, perhaps due to a read error. The chain is built from TRBV4-1 and TRBJ2-7; D is uncertain. The CDR3 loop spans 13 amino acids. Looked up from germline, CDR1 is MGHRA and CDR2 is YSYEKL. CDR3 region: CASSQVSSYGQYF. The CDR3 region has the DNA TGCGCCAGCAGCCAAGTAAGCTCCTACGGGCAGTACTTC.

The rearrangement uses TRBV20-1 and TRBJ2-2; TRBD2 aligns across 8 bases. J was trimmed by 5 bases and V by 6 bases; bases with no gene match: 8. The length of the CDR3 is 14 residues. Per germline, CDR1 DFQATT and CDR2 SNEGSKA (reference sequence). CDR3 sequence: CSAPPAGATGELFF. The CDR3 DNA reads TGCAGTGCGCCCCCAGCGGGGGCGACCGGGGAGCTGTTTTTT.

This clonotype was seen only a few times. This rearrangement joins TRBV4-1 to TRBJ1-1; 9 bases agree with TRBD1. Germline loops: CDR1 MGHRA, CDR2 YSYEKL. J gave up 6 bases and V 1 base, and 3 bases lay outside the gene matches. The CDR3 has 14 residues. For the CDR3, the DNA is TGCGCCAGCAGCCAAGTGGGACAGGGAGCTGAAGCTTTCTTT. Its protein is CASSQVGQGAEAFF.

The rearrangement joins TRBV6-6 to TRBJ2-1; D may be TRBD1 or TRBD2 (5 bases each). The CDR3 extends over 16 amino acids. Trimming left V 4 bases short and J 5 bases short, with 18 bases between. Looked up from germline, CDR1 is MNHNY and CDR2 is SVGAGI (reference sequence). The CDR3 DNA sequence: TGTGCCAGCAGTTCCACGGGACGGGGAGCGCACAATGAGCAGTTCTTC. It specifies CASSSTGRGAHNEQFF.

This clonotype showed up many times. The V call is TRBV10-3, the J call TRBJ2-2; D call uncertain. Trimming shortened V by 6 bases and J by 3 bases, and 5 bases separated the two germline ends. Germline V gene sequence: CDR1 ENHRY, CDR2 SYGVKD. This CDR3 is built from 12 residues. Written as DNA, the CDR3 is TGTGCCATCAGGAGAGACACCGGGGAGCTGTTTTTT. Protein product: CAIRRDTGELFF.

This clonotype was detected only a few times. This chain joins TRBV10-3 and TRBJ1-3; D is ambiguous. Trimming stripped 7 bases from V and 1 base from J, with 17 bases between. Germline V lookup: CDR1 ENHRY, CDR2 SYGVKD. The CDR3 is made up of 16 amino acids. DNA of the CDR3: TGTGCCATCACTATGACGTCGTTATCTTCTGGAAACACCATATATTTT. It encodes CAITMTSLSSGNTIYF.

This clonotype was detected a few times. The V call is TRBV5-1, the J call TRBJ2-5; TRBD1 aligns across 10 bases. The CDR3 sequence is 16 residues long. Germline V gives CDR1 SGHRS, CDR2 YFSETQ. V trimming: 2 bases; J trimming: 2 bases; junction bases outside the gene matches: 6. The chain's CDR3 is CASSFGDRGGQETQYF. CDR3 nucleotides: TGCGCCAGCAGCTTCGGGGACAGGGGTGGTCAAGAGACCCAGTACTTC.

The rearrangement links TRBV9 to TRBJ2-6; no clear D gene. The CDR3 contains 14 residues. Trimming took 3 bases from V and 2 from J, leaving 6 bases between them. CDR1 and CDR2 from the germline V gene are SGDLS and YYNGEE. The CDR3 here is CASSASAGANVLTF. The CDR3 region has the DNA TGTGCCAGCAGCGCGAGTGCTGGGGCCAACGTCCTGACTTTC.

The chain employs TRBV7-9 and TRBJ2-3, with unresolved D. This CDR3 is 12 amino acids long. V shed 7 bases and J shed 0 bases, with 5 bases lying between them. Per germline, CDR1 SEHNR and CDR2 FQNEAQ (reference sequence). CDR3 loop: CASNLSTDTQYF. Written as DNA, the CDR3 is TGTGCCAGCAATTTAAGCACAGATACGCAGTATTTT.

The chain links TRBV20-1 to TRBJ2-4; D uncertain. The end of the DNA is better explained by TRBJ2-5, so the J call may be wrong. The V gene's germline CDR1 is DFQATT and CDR2 SNEGSKA (reference sequence). The CDR3 runs to 11 residues. CDR3 sequence (DNA): TGCAGTGAATCCCTCTTTGAGACCCAGTACTTC. Translated: CSESLFETQYF.

This clonotype was seen only a few times. The chain joins TRBV3-1 to TRBJ2-3, with D uncertain. Germline V gene lookup returns CDR1 LGHDT and CDR2 YNNKEL (reference sequence). V lost 1 base, J lost 6 bases, and 8 bases lay in between. The CDR3 loop spans 13 amino acids. DNA for the CDR3: TGTGCCAGCAGCCAAGTATTACCCGATACGCAGTATTTT. It translates to CASSQVLPDTQYF.

This clonotype was seen a handful of times. The rearrangement uses TRBV29-1 and TRBJ2-1; 13 bases are shared with TRBD2. CDR1 is SQVTM and CDR2 is ANQGSEA in the germline V gene. The CDR3 covers 16 residues. V shed 6 bases, J shed 6 bases, and the junction held 11 bases outside the gene matches. The CDR3 region is CSVELAGGPLFNEQFF. The CDR3 nucleotides are TGCAGCGTAGAACTAGCGGGAGGGCCGTTGTTCAATGAGCAGTTCTTC.

Remarks on this clonotype: One end of the junction is discordant with germline, which a read error may explain. The chain has TRBV12-3 or TRBV12-4 and TRBJ2-1, with D perhaps matching TRBD2 (5 bases). The length of the CDR3 is 15 residues. CDR3 coding DNA: TGTGCCAGCAGTCCTAGCACGGGCTCCTACAATGCGCAGTTCTTC. Amino acids: CASSPSTGSYNAQFF.

The V call is TRBV11-1, the J call TRBJ2-2; D perhaps matches TRBD1 (5 bases). The CDR3 covers 15 residues. With 5 bases removed from V and 5 bases from J, the gap between germline ends came to 15 bases. Per the germline V gene, CDR1 is SGHAT and CDR2 is FQDESV (reference sequence). The CDR3 sequence: CASSTFSRETGELFF. The CDR3 DNA reads TGTGCCAGCAGCACTTTCTCCAGGGAAACCGGGGAGCTGTTTTTT.

This clonotype was picked up a small number of times. The rearrangement uses TRBV28 and TRBJ2-3, with D unresolved. CDR1 and CDR2 from the germline V gene are MDHEN and SYDVKM. This CDR3 region has 15 residues. V was clipped by 2 bases and J by 4 bases, with 13 bases between them. In DNA, the CDR3 is TGTGCCAGCAGTTTACTTCAGAAGGGCGCAGATACGCAGTATTTT. Its protein product is CASSLLQKGADTQYF.

The rearrangement joins TRBV5-4 to TRBJ2-3, with unresolved D. The germline CDR1 and CDR2 sequences are SGHNT and YYREEE (reference sequence). This CDR3 comprises 16 residues. The V gene lost 2 bases and the J gene lost 2 bases, with 15 bases spanning the gap. The CDR3 here is CASSLPGQAITDTQYF. The CDR3 DNA is TGTGCCAGCAGCTTACCCGGCCAGGCCATCACAGATACGCAGTATTTT.

This clonotype was detected a few times. The chain couples TRBV5-6 to TRBJ1-4, with 8 bases aligning to TRBD1. The CDR3 runs to 16 residues. Germline CDR1 is SGHDT and CDR2 is YYEEEE. The V and J ends lost 2 bases and 4 bases, in that order; junction bases with no gene match: 7. CDR3 sequence: CASSLRGQGGNEKLFF. DNA of the CDR3: TGTGCCAGCAGCTTACGAGGACAGGGCGGTAATGAAAAACTGTTTTTT.

This rearrangement joins TRBV3-1 to TRBJ1-6; perhaps TRBD1 as D (6 bases). This CDR3 is 14 amino acids long. Germline V gene lookup returns CDR1 LGHDT and CDR2 YNNKEL (reference sequence). The V gene lost 4 bases and the J gene lost 7 bases, with 11 bases spanning the gap. CDR3 sequence reads: CASSPRGANSPLHF. As DNA, the CDR3 is TGTGCCAGCAGCCCCAGGGGCGCGAATTCACCCCTCCACTTT.

This clonotype was recorded a few times. The chain couples TRBV5-1 to TRBJ2-3; TRBD1 is a possible D gene (6 bases). The CDR3 consists of 16 residues. Germline-derived CDR1 and CDR2 are SGHRS and YFSETQ. V lost 5 bases to trimming and J lost 0 bases, with 16 bases between them. This CDR3 is CASRRTESTSTDTQYF. DNA for the CDR3: TGCGCCAGCAGAAGGACAGAGAGTACTAGCACAGATACGCAGTATTTT.